The 8 T cell receptor beta chains reported below all come from one sample, sequenced in a study of blood T cell repertoires in COVID-19. Method: immunoSEQ multiplex PCR; TCRdb's copy keeps in-frame clones and lacks some. The sample lists 100,000 or so clones, more than 65% occurring once. Material for sequencing was peripheral blood. Receptor source: a woman in her 70s with acute or convalescent COVID-19.

The rearrangement links TRBV12-3 or TRBV12-4 to TRBJ2-3, with D possibly TRBD2 on 6 matching bases. The CDR3 totals 13 residues. V lost 5 bases and J 7 bases, leaving 13 bases between the germline ends. CDR3 in DNA: TGTGCCAGCAGTCTCGCTAGCGCGAATACGCAGTATTTT. This translates into CASSLASANTQYF.

The V and J genes are TRBV2 and TRBJ1-6; maybe TRBD1 (6 bases). Germline CDR1 reads SNHLY; CDR2 reads FYNNEI. The CDR3 is 15 residues long. V was cut by 7 bases and J by 7 bases, with 17 bases left in between. The CDR3 spells CASILEDRGNSPLHF. The DNA of the CDR3 is TGTGCCAGCATTCTCGAGGACAGAGGCAATTCACCCCTCCACTTT.

The V call is TRBV7-8, the J call TRBJ2-3, with 15 bases aligning to TRBD2. CDR1 and CDR2 from the germline V gene are SGHVS and FQNEAQ. The CDR3 has 19 residues. V dropped 0 bases and J dropped 7; count of bases not matched to a gene: 11. The CDR3 loop reads CASSLAWTSGGASVYTQYF. CDR3 bases: TGTGCCAGCAGCTTAGCGTGGACTAGCGGGGGGGCGAGTGTCTATACGCAGTATTTT. Full variable domain (missing parts from reference TRBV7-8 and TRBJ2-3): GAGVSQSPRYKVAKRGQDVALRCDPISGHVSLFWYQQALGQGPEFLTYFQNEAQLDKSGLPSDRFFAERPEGSVSTLKIQRTQQEDSAVYLCASSLAWTSGGASVYTQYFGPGTRLTVL.

The rearrangement links TRBV2 to TRBJ1-4; 7 bases match TRBD1. Per the germline V gene, CDR1 is SNHLY and CDR2 is FYNNEI. V shed 7 bases and J 4 bases; nucleotides not matched to a gene: 15. This CDR3 has 17 residues. The CDR3: CASNPLSLRGDNEKLFF. The CDR3 bases are TGTGCCAGCAATCCGTTAAGCCTCAGGGGGGATAATGAAAAACTGTTTTTT.

The CDR3 is CASIRDTAYEQYV. The CDR3 DNA is TGTGCCAGCATCCGGGACACAGCCTACGAGCAGTACGTC. This chain connects TRBV2 to TRBJ2-7; a possible D gene is TRBD1 (6 bases). CDR1 SNHLY and CDR2 FYNNEI come from the germline V gene. The CDR3 length is 13 residues. V shed 7 bases and J shed 2 bases, with 12 bases lying between them.

The chain combines TRBV27 with TRBJ1-6; tentatively, D is TRBD1 (5 bases). The CDR3 is 14 residues long. V shed 2 bases and J shed 10 bases, with 12 bases lying between them. Germline CDR1 MNHEY, CDR2 SMNVEV (reference sequence). In nucleotides, the CDR3 is TGTGCCAGCAGTTTAAGCAGGGCCAACTCACCCCTCCACTTT. This gives the protein CASSLSRANSPLHF.

The rearrangement uses TRBV2 and TRBJ1-1; D perhaps matches TRBD1 (5 bases). The CDR3 contains 11 residues. Trimming took 8 bases from V and 12 from J, leaving 16 bases between them. Germline assignment: CDR1 SNHLY and CDR2 FYNNEI. CDR3 protein: CASGGGAPTFF. The CDR3 DNA reads TGTGCCAGCGGCGGCGGGGCCCCGACTTTCTTT.

This rearrangement joins TRBV27 to TRBJ2-3; 8 positions match TRBD2. The CDR3 is 14 amino acids. CDR1 is MNHEY, CDR2 SMNVEV, per germline (reference sequence). The trim removed 7 bases at V and 1 base at J, leaving 4 bases unmatched. Here the CDR3 reads CASNLRGGTDTQYF. CDR3 DNA sequence: TGTGCCAGCAATCTGCGGGGGGGCACAGATACGCAGTATTTT.